This T cell receptor beta chain was captured by sequencing in a study of graft-versus-host responses after intestinal transplantation (dated by TCRdb to the early 2020s). Looking at the study overall: The transplants that recipients got were multivisceral, liver-intestinal, or isolated intestinal. Anti-thymocyte globulin induction was given to all recipients, followed by maintenance tacrolimus and steroids for 2 to 4 years. Of the 20 to 25 intestinal transplant recipients enrolled in the cohort, one of whom was a retransplant, 3 patients without pretransplant specimens were excluded. Samples from a few later patients were sequenced in-house on an Illumina MiSeq with MiXCR processing rather than by the commercial service. A peak of at least 4% donor T cells among recipient peripheral blood mononuclear cells was the definition used for donor T cell macrochimerism. To identify alloreactive clones, pre-transplant mixed lymphocyte reaction products were sequenced and then compared with unstimulated pre-transplant donor and recipient T cells. After intestinal transplantation, graft-versus-host and host-versus-graft alloreactive T cell clones in the graft, circulation and bone marrow were tracked using bulk TCR-beta CDR3 sequencing. The research as a whole found: High GvH to HvG T cell clonal ratios were observed in the allografts of patients with donor T cell macrochimerism. The relatively low number and heterogeneity of intestinal transplant patients limited the conclusions. Peak levels of circulating GvH clones were associated with declines in HvG clones early after transplant. GvH clones turned up in recipient bone marrow, with some appearing earlier in ileal mucosa or blood, a pattern consistent with an intestinal mucosal origin.

In light of the paper, this sample's time point label describes: cells obtained before transplantation from donor or recipient. CD3+CD4+ and CD3+CD8+ populations were FACS-sorted from unstimulated pre-transplant donor and recipient cells taken from spleen or lymph nodes. Receptor amplification or capture employed the immunoSEQ multiplex PCR assay. For most patients, genomic DNA was isolated with the Qiagen DNeasy Blood and Tissue Kit and shipped frozen to Adaptive Biotechnologies for TCR sequencing. For most patients, genomic DNA was subjected to high-throughput TCR-beta CDR3 sequencing by Adaptive Biotechnologies. In the authors' own workflow: Adaptive's ImmunoSEQ software was the source of the TCR sequencing data for 18 patients, while a few other patients were processed with MiXCR and VDJtools. To correct CD4 versus CD8 sorting errors, any sequence found in both subsets at a frequency ratio below 5:1 was removed. Because the origin of CDR3 nucleotide sequences shared between donor and recipient could not be assigned, those sequences were removed. At least 2-fold expansion over unstimulated cells and a minimum CFSE-low frequency of 0.002% (template counts) or 0.001% (read counts) were required for clones to be classified as alloreactive. Clones detected in sequenced pre-transplant spleen, lymph node, or MLR CFSE-low populations of the donor or recipient were defined as mappable. The cumulative frequency of alloreactive clones was calculated as a percentage of all sequences, weighted by copy number. TCRdb stores this immuneACCESS table with in-frame sequences only. Part of the clones is absent; in the studies checked, under half of the shortfall reflects unresolved V genes, and no reason is known for the rest. The DNA gave D and trimming, while V, J and clone size come from that table. Present in this sample are roughly 110,000 clones, about nine tenths of which were seen just once. The ten biggest clones cover approximately 0.76% of the sample.

Comment on this clone: Its antigen remains undetermined. One base away there is no much larger clone; base qualities are not given.

The CDR3 sequence holds 15 residues, the cysteine and phenylalanine included. CDR3 DNA only is kept here, 45 bases in frame from base 1. The junction shows trimming of 4 bases on V and 5 bases on J, and the gene matches do not reach 10 bases of it. The germline V gene encodes CDR1 SGHRS and CDR2 YFSETQ. This sequence uses TRBV5-1 and TRBJ2-5, and TRBD2 aligns with 8 junction nucleotides. The clonotype originates from a human donor who was the organ donor for an intestinal transplant. The sequencing here drew on unstimulated CD4+ T cells sorted from spleen or lymph node cells, taken before transplant. CDR3 sequence: CASSPGGEPVETQYF. The DNA sequence is given as TGCGCCAGCAGCCCGGGGGGGGAGCCCGTCGAGACCCAGTACTTC.